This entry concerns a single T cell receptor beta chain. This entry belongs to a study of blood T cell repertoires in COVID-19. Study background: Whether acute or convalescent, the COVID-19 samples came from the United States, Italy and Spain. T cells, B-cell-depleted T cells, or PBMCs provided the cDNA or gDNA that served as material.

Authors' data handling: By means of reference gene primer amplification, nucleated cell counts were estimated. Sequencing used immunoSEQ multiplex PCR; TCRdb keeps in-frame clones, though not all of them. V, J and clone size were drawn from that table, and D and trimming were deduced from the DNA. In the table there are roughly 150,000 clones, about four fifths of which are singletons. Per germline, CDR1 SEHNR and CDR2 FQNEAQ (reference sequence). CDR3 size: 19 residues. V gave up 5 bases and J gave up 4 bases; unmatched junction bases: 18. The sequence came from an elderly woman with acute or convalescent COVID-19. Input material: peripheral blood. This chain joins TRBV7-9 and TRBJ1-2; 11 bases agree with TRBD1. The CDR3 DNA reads TGTGCCAGCAGCCCGAGTGGCCCAAGGACAGGGGGCGGGGGCTATGGCTACACCTTC. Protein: CASSPSGPRTGGGGYGYTF.